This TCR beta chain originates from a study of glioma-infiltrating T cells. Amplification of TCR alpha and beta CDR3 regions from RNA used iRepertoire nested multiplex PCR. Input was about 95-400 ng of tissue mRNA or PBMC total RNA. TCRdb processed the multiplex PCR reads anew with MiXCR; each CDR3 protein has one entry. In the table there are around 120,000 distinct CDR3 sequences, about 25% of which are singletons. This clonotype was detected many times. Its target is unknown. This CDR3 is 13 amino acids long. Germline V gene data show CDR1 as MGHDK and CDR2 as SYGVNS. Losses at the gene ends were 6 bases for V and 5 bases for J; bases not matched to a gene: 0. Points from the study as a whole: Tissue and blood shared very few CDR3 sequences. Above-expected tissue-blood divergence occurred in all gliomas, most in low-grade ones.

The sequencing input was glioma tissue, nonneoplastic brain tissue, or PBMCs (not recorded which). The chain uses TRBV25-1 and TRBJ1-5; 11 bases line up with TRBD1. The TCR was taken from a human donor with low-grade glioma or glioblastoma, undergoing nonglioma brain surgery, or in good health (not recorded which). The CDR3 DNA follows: TGTGCCAGCAGGGGACAGGGGGATCAGCCCCAGCATTTT. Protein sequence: CASRGQGDQPQHF.